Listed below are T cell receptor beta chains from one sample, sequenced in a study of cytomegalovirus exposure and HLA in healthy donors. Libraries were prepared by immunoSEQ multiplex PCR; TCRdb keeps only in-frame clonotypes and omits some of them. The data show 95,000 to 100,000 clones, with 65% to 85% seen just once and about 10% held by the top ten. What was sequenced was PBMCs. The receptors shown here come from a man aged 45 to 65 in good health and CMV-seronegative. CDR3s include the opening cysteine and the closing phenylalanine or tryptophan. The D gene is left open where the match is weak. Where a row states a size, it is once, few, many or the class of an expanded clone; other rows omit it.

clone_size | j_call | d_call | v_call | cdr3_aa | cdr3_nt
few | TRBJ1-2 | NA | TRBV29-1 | CSVDGNRGTF | TGCAGCGTCGACGGGAATCGTGGGACCTTC
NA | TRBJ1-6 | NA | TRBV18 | CASSPMTGYNSPLHF | TGTGCCAGCTCACCAATGACAGGCTATAATTCACCCCTCCACTTT
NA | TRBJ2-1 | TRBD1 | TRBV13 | CASSLSRGLIGQFF | TGTGCCAGCAGCTTAAGCAGGGGGCTTATAGGGCAGTTCTTC
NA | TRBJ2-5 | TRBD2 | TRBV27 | CASSSSGGATQYF | TGTGCCAGCAGCTCTAGCGGGGGGGCGACCCAGTACTTC
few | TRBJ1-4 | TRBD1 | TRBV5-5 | CASSFGTGDEKLFF | TGTGCCAGCAGCTTTGGGACAGGGGATGAAAAACTGTTTTTT
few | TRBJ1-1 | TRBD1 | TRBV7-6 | CASSLPRGRAFF | TGTGCCAGCAGCCTTCCCAGGGGGCGGGCTTTCTTT
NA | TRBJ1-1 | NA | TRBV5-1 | CASSPVVSDTEAFF | TGCGCCAGCAGCCCCGTGGTCTCGGACACTGAAGCTTTCTTT
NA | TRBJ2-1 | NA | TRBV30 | CAWSKQGYNEQFF | TGTGCCTGGAGTAAACAGGGTTACAATGAGCAGTTCTTC
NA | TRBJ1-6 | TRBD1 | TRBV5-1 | CASSPGQGDSPLHF | TGCGCCAGCAGCCCGGGACAGGGTGATTCACCCCTCCACTTT
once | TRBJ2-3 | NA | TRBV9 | CASSAGLPTDTQYF | TGTGCCAGCAGCGCGGGACTCCCCACAGATACGCAGTATTTT
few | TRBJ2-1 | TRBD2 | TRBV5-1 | CASSLRILAGNNEQFF | TGCGCCAGCAGTTTGAGGATACTAGCGGGAAACAATGAGCAGTTCTTC
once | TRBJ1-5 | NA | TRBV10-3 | CAISESAGSNQPQHF | TGTGCCATCAGTGAGTCAGCAGGGTCCAATCAGCCCCAGCATTTT
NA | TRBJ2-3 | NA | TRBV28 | CASSLRPLRGEQYF | TGTGCCAGCAGTCTCCGACCTCTCCGGGGAGAGCAGTATTTT
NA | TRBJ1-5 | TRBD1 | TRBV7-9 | CSSSPTQQGAHQPQHF | TGTTCCAGCAGCCCCACCCAACAGGGGGCGCATCAGCCCCAGCATTTT
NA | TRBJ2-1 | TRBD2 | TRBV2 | CASSGLAGEFF | TGTGCCAGCAGTGGACTAGCGGGGGAGTTCTTC
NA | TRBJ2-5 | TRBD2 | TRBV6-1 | CASSDSGAGETQYF | TGTGCCAGCAGTGATAGCGGGGCGGGAGAGACCCAGTACTTC
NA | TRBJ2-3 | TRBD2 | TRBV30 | CAWSKRGRTDTQYF | TGTGCCTGGAGTAAGCGGGGCCGGACAGATACGCAGTATTTT
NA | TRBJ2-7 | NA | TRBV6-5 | CAGTEDGSYEQYF | TGTGCCGGGACTGAGGACGGCTCCTACGAGCAGTACTTC
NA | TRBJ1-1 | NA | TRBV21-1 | CASSKGQGGNTEAFF | TGTGCCAGCAGCAAAGGTCAGGGCGGGAACACTGAAGCTTTCTTT
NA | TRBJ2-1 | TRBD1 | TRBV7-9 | CASSPGQGLNEQFF | TGTGCCAGCAGCCCCGGACAGGGGTTAAATGAGCAGTTCTTC
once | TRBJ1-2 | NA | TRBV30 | CAWSGGLSYGYTF | TGTGCCTGGAGTGGAGGGTTAAGCTATGGCTACACCTTC
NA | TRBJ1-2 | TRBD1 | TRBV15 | CATSRGGGGYTF | TGTGCCACCAGCAGAGGAGGGGGCGGCTACACCTTC
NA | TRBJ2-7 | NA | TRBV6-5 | CASSYPSSGGTYEQYF | TGTGCCAGCAGTTATCCATCCAGTGGGGGGACCTACGAGCAGTACTTC
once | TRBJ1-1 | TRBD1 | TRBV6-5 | CASRLTGGSEAFF | TGTGCCAGCAGGCTAACAGGGGGCTCAGAAGCTTTCTTT
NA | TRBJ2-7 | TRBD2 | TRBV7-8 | CASSERLAGGREQYF | TGTGCCAGCAGCGAGCGACTAGCGGGAGGGCGGGAGCAGTACTTC
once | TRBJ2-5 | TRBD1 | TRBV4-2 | CASSQDWGQGRETQYF | TGTGCCAGCAGCCAAGATTGGGGACAGGGGAGGGAGACCCAGTACTTC
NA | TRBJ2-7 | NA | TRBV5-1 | CASRSLGAESYEQYF | TGCGCCAGCAGGTCCCTAGGAGCGGAATCCTACGAGCAGTACTTC
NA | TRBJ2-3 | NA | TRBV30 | CAWIKRRVEADTQYF | TGTGCCTGGATAAAAAGGAGGGTCGAGGCAGATACGCAGTATTTT
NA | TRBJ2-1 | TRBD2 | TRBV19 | CASMTSGSLGYNEQFF | TGTGCCAGTATGACTAGCGGGAGTCTAGGTTACAATGAGCAGTTCTTC
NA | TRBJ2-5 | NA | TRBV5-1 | CASSLAGLQETQYF | TGCGCCAGCAGCTTGGCGGGACTGCAAGAGACCCAGTACTTC
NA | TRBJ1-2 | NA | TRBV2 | CASSLLREANYGYTF | TGTGCCAGTAGTTTACTCAGGGAGGCCAACTATGGCTACACCTTC
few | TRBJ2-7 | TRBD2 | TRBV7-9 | CASSWSGLAGGDYEQYF | TGTGCCAGCAGCTGGTCAGGACTAGCGGGAGGAGATTACGAGCAGTACTTC
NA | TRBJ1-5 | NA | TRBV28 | CASSFLKNRDQPQHF | TGTGCCAGCAGTTTTTTGAAGAACAGGGATCAGCCCCAGCATTTT
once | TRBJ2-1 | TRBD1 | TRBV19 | CASSIVGGDEQFF | TGTGCCAGTAGTATAGTAGGGGGCGATGAGCAGTTCTTC
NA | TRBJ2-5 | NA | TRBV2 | CARGGASDQYF | TGTGCTCGCGGCGGGGCGTCTGACCAGTACTTC
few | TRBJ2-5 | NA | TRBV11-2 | CASSLDRGEETQYF | TGTGCCAGCAGCTTAGATCGGGGTGAGGAGACCCAGTACTTC
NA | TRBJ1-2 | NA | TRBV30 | CAWSTTGHVRANYGYTF | TGTGCCTGGAGTACGACAGGTCACGTTAGAGCTAACTATGGCTACACCTTC
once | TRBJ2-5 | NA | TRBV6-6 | CASSYGAKETQYF | TGTGCCAGCAGTTACGGGGCGAAAGAGACCCAGTACTTC
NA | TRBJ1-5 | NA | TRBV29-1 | CSRLRGVQPQHF | TGCAGCCGGCTGCGGGGCGTTCAGCCCCAGCATTTT
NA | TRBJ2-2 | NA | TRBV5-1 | CASSPPGTPTGELFF | TGCGCCAGCAGCCCCCCCGGGACACCCACCGGGGAGCTGTTTTTT
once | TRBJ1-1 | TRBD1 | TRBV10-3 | CAISWDRDTEAFF | TGTGCCATCAGCTGGGACAGGGACACTGAAGCTTTCTTT
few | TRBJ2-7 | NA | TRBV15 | CATSRDLSYEQYF | TGTGCCACCAGCAGAGACCTTTCCTACGAGCAGTACTTC
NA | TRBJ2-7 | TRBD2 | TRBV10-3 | CAILPGGSSEQYF | TGTGCCATTCTTCCTGGCGGGAGTTCCGAGCAGTACTTC
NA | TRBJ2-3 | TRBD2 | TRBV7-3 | CASSPPGLAGGILSTDTQYF | TGTGCCAGCAGCCCACCGGGACTAGCGGGAGGGATATTAAGCACAGATACGCAGTATTTT
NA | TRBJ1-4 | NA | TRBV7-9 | CASSPTGRNEKLFF | TGTGCCAGCAGCCCCACAGGGAGAAATGAAAAACTGTTTTTT
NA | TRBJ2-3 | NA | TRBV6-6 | CASSPSRDTQYF | TGTGCCAGCAGCCCCTCGAGAGATACGCAGTATTTT
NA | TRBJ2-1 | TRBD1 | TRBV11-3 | CASSYGQGDRNEQFF | TGTGCCAGCAGCTACGGACAGGGGGATAGGAATGAGCAGTTCTTC
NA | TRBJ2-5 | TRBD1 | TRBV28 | CASSGGTGTQETQYF | TGTGCCAGCAGTGGTGGGACAGGGACCCAAGAGACCCAGTACTTC